The next 23 T cell receptor beta chains were all read from a single sample in a study of blood T cell repertoires in COVID-19. The protocol was immunoSEQ multiplex PCR, while the TCRdb copy is restricted to in-frame clones and leaves out a portion. This repertoire shows 250,000 to 350,000 clones, around 87% found once; its top ten account for less than 6%. The specimen sequenced was PBMCs or T cells enriched from blood (not recorded which). These receptors originate from a woman aged 25-40 years who had recovered from COVID-19.

This sequence joins TRBV5-5 and TRBJ1-1; no clear D gene. There are 16 residues in the CDR3. Trimming cost V 0 bases and J 0 bases, with 12 bases left between them. The germline V gene encodes CDR1 SGHKS and CDR2 YYEKEE (reference sequence). CDR3 in amino acids: CASSLDPPPMNTEAFF. The CDR3 DNA sequence: TGTGCCAGCAGCTTGGATCCCCCACCTATGAACACTGAAGCTTTCTTT.

The V and J genes are TRBV29-1 and TRBJ2-1; 13 bases fit TRBD2. Trimming at V came to 2 bases and at J to 1 base, leaving 14 bases not matched to a gene. The CDR3 is made up of 20 amino acids. Germline lookup yields CDR1 SQVTM and CDR2 ANQGSEA. The chain's CDR3 is CSVEPHPGLAGKLSYNEQFF. CDR3 coding DNA: TGCAGCGTTGAACCCCACCCGGGACTAGCGGGGAAATTGTCCTACAATGAGCAGTTCTTC.

Written as DNA, the CDR3 is TGTGCCAGTAGAGGCGACCACGGGTACATTCAGTACTTC. This codes for CASRGDHGYIQYF. The V call is TRBV19, the J call TRBJ2-4; D remains ambiguous. Germline loops: CDR1 LNHDA, CDR2 SQIVND (reference sequence). The CDR3 is 13 amino acids. Trimming shortened V by 6 bases and J by 8 bases, and 14 bases separated the two germline ends.

The V call is TRBV7-9, the J call TRBJ1-2; TRBD1 aligns across 8 bases. In germline, CDR1 is SEHNR, CDR2 FQNEAQ (reference sequence). The V and J ends lost 2 bases and 7 bases, in that order; junction bases with no gene match: 0. The CDR3 loop spans 12 amino acids. The CDR3 sequence is CASSLQGAGYTF. CDR3 in DNA: TGTGCCAGCAGCTTACAGGGGGCTGGCTACACCTTC.

The chain carries TRBV19 and TRBJ1-5, with a possible D match to TRBD1 (6 bases). The CDR3 contains 15 residues. Per the germline V gene, CDR1 is LNHDA and CDR2 is SQIVND (reference sequence). The V end was cut by 6 bases, the J end by 1 base, with 13 bases between. The CDR3 loop is CASRTGGGSNQPQHF. CDR3 sequence (DNA): TGTGCCAGTAGGACTGGGGGGGGCAGCAATCAGCCCCAGCATTTT.

The V and J genes are TRBV24-1 and TRBJ2-1; tentative D call: TRBD1 (5 bases). V lost 0 bases to trimming and J lost 5 bases, with 7 bases between them. CDR3 size: 14 residues. Germline V lookup: CDR1 KGHDR, CDR2 SFDVKD. This CDR3 is CATSDLTGDNEQFF. In nucleotides, the CDR3 is TGTGCCACCAGTGATTTGACAGGAGACAATGAGCAGTTCTTC.

This clone appeared once. The J gene is TRBJ1-4, the V gene TRBV7-2, with D hard to call. V lost 4 bases, J lost 8 bases, and 11 bases lay in between. The CDR3 is 13 amino acids. Germline values: CDR1 SGHTA, CDR2 FQGNSA. The CDR3 region is CASSSIAGEKLFF. CDR3 nucleotide sequence: TGTGCCAGCAGCTCTATCGCCGGGGAAAAACTGTTTTTT.

The J gene is TRBJ1-2, the V gene TRBV5-6; D may be TRBD1 (5 bases). Germline values: CDR1 SGHDT, CDR2 YYEEEE. V lost 4 bases and J lost 1, with 14 bases in between. CDR3 length: 15 amino acids. CDR3 residues: CASSRRSGVNYGYTF. CDR3 DNA sequence: TGTGCCAGCAGCCGTAGGTCGGGGGTTAACTATGGCTACACCTTC.

In nucleotides, the CDR3 is TGTGCCATCAGTGAGTCCCTGAGTGAAAAACTGTTTTTT. Translated: CAISESLSEKLFF. The genes are TRBV10-3 and TRBJ1-4; no firm D call. Trimming took 0 bases from V and 7 from J, leaving 6 bases between them. The CDR3 totals 13 residues. Germline loops: CDR1 ENHRY, CDR2 SYGVKD.

The chain couples TRBV30 to TRBJ1-5, with D possibly TRBD1 on 6 matching bases. Between the trimmed V and J ends, which lost 3 bases and 5 bases, there was a span of 20 bases. From germline, CDR1 is GTSNPN and CDR2 SVGIG (reference sequence). This CDR3 comprises 16 residues. The CDR3 loop reads CAWSVTGYLGDQPQHF. The CDR3 nucleotides are TGTGCCTGGAGCGTTACAGGGTATCTTGGGGATCAGCCCCAGCATTTT.

The gene calls are TRBV12-3 or TRBV12-4 and TRBJ1-1, with TRBD1 as a possible D gene (6 bases). V lost 3 bases and J lost 5, with 10 bases in between. This CDR3 region has 13 residues. The CDR3 loop reads CASSLGQGTEAFF. The CDR3 nucleotides are TGTGCCAGCAGTTTGGGGCAGGGGACTGAAGCTTTCTTT.

This chain uses TRBV28 with TRBJ1-2, with D uncertain. Trimming took off 5 bases at V and 7 bases at J, with 14 bases between the two ends. The CDR3 totals 13 residues. Germline CDR1 reads MDHEN; CDR2 reads SYDVKM. The CDR3 reads CASSVRGYIGYTF. The CDR3 region has the DNA TGTGCCAGCAGTGTGCGAGGATATATTGGCTACACCTTC.

This clone was recorded once. The gene calls are TRBV7-9 and TRBJ1-4, with a tentative D call TRBD1 (6 bases). Trimming removed 8 bases from V and 4 bases from J, with 14 bases in between. Per germline, CDR1 SEHNR and CDR2 FQNEAQ (reference sequence). The CDR3 is 14 residues long. CDR3 DNA: TGTGCCAGCGAGGGGGAAGGCCTTAATGAAAAACTGTTTTTT. It yields the protein CASEGEGLNEKLFF.

This sequence joins TRBV24-1 and TRBJ2-5; 10 nucleotides agree with TRBD1. The CDR3 sequence is 14 residues long. Germline loops: CDR1 KGHDR, CDR2 SFDVKD. V gave up 3 bases and J gave up 4 bases; unmatched junction bases: 1. In DNA form, the CDR3 reads TGTGCCACCAGTGATCGGACAGGGGGAGAGACCCAGTACTTC. Translation: CATSDRTGGETQYF.

The chain joins TRBV2 to TRBJ1-3, with a weak D call TRBD1 (6 bases). Germline V gene lookup returns CDR1 SNHLY and CDR2 FYNNEI. The germline V and J ends were trimmed by 6 bases and 2 bases, with 11 bases remaining between them. The CDR3 loop spans 14 amino acids. CDR3 sequence: CASRGTGPGNTIYF. As DNA, the CDR3 is TGTGCCAGCAGGGGTACAGGGCCTGGAAACACCATATATTTT.

The chain recombines TRBV6-5 with TRBJ1-1, with 9 positions matching TRBD1. Germline CDR1 and CDR2: MNHEY and SVGAGI. The CDR3 is 15 amino acids. Trimming removed 7 bases from V and 3 bases from J; junction bases left unmatched: 9. CDR3 nucleotide sequence: TGTGCCAGCATCCTCGGGACAGGGCCAGACACTGAAGCTTTCTTT. Translation gives CASILGTGPDTEAFF.

The rearrangement joins TRBV10-3 to TRBJ1-3; the match to TRBD1 covers 7 bases. The CDR3 contains 16 residues. V was pared by 2 bases and J by 0 bases, with 4 bases of the junction left unmatched. Germline CDR1 reads ENHRY; CDR2 reads SYGVKD. The CDR3 region is CAISEGTDYSGNTIYF. Written as DNA, the CDR3 is TGTGCCATCAGTGAGGGGACAGACTACTCTGGAAACACCATATATTTT.

The chain has TRBV5-5 and TRBJ1-4, with D unclear. CDR3 length: 13 residues. V lost 5 bases, J lost 4 bases, and 9 bases lay in between. Germline lookup yields CDR1 SGHKS and CDR2 YYEKEE (reference sequence). CDR3 sequence: CASRDGVNEKLFF. The CDR3 DNA reads as TGTGCCAGCAGGGACGGGGTTAATGAAAAACTGTTTTTT.

The chain carries TRBV9 and TRBJ2-1; the match to TRBD2 covers 9 bases. V dropped 0 bases and J dropped 4; count of bases not matched to a gene: 8. This CDR3 spans 17 amino acids. The V gene's germline CDR1 is SGDLS and CDR2 YYNGEE. The CDR3 coding sequence is TGTGCCAGCAGCGTAGCGGATCTAGCGGGGTCGTACAATGAGCAGTTCTTC. This codes for CASSVADLAGSYNEQFF.

The J gene is TRBJ2-7, the V gene TRBV19, with TRBD2 identical over 14 bases. This CDR3 region has 16 residues. Germline V CDR1 and CDR2: LNHDA, SQIVND (reference sequence). Trimming at V came to 3 bases and at J to 1 base, leaving 2 bases not matched to a gene. This chain's CDR3 is CASSMRTSGGSYEQYF. Written as DNA, the CDR3 is TGTGCCAGTAGTATGCGGACTAGCGGGGGGTCCTACGAGCAGTACTTC. The whole variable domain, remainder taken from reference TRBV19 and TRBJ2-7, is DGGITQSPKYLFRKEGQNVTLSCEQNLNHDAMYWYRQDPGQGLRLIYYSQIVNDFQKGDIAEGYSVSREKKESFPLTVTSAQKNPTAFYLCASSMRTSGGSYEQYFGPGTRLTVT.

V is TRBV4-3 and J is TRBJ2-5, with TRBD1 as a possible D gene (5 bases). V lost 1 base and J lost 0, with 9 bases in between. This CDR3 is 15 amino acids long. CDR1 and CDR2 (germline): LGHNA, YSLEER. The CDR3 spells CASSQGQGYQETQYF. In DNA, the CDR3 is TGCGCCAGCAGCCAAGGTCAGGGCTACCAAGAGACCCAGTACTTC.

The V and J genes are TRBV7-6 and TRBJ1-2; 7 bases align to TRBD1. In germline, CDR1 is SGHVS, CDR2 FNYEAQ. The junction had 6 bases not matched to a gene; V was cut back by 4 bases and J by 1 base. The CDR3 totals 15 residues. The CDR3 DNA reads TGTGCCAGCAGCTCGTATACAGGGGTTAACTATGGCTACACCTTC. It encodes CASSSYTGVNYGYTF.

The chain links TRBV5-1 to TRBJ1-6; D uncertain. Germline CDR1 and CDR2: SGHRS and YFSETQ. This CDR3 contains 12 residues. Trimming took off 4 bases at V and 10 bases at J, with 9 bases between the two ends. CDR3 in amino acids: CASSDNQSPLHF. CDR3 nucleotide sequence: TGCGCCAGCAGCGATAACCAGTCACCCCTCCACTTT.